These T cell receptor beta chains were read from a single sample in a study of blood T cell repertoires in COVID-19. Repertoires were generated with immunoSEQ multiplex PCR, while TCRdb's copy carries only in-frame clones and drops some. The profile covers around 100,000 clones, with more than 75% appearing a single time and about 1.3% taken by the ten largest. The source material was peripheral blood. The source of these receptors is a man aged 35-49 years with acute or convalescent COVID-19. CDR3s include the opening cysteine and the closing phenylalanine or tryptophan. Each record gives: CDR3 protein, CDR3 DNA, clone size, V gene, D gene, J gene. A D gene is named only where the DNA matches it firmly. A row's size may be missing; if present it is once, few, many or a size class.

CDR3aa: CASSVATVNIQLATYEQYF; CDR3nt: TGTGCCAGCAGCGTAGCGACAGTAAACATACAACTAGCGACCTACGAGCAGTACTTC; abundance: -; v_gene: TRBV9; d_gene: TRBD2; j_gene: TRBJ2-7
CDR3aa: CASSPGLAEGGDEQFF; CDR3nt: TGTGCCAGCAGCCCCGGACTAGCGGAGGGTGGCGATGAGCAGTTCTTC; abundance: -; v_gene: TRBV3-1/TRBV3-2; d_gene: TRBD2; j_gene: TRBJ2-1
CDR3aa: CASSGGTGGSEQYF; CDR3nt: TGTGCCAGCAGTGGCGGGACAGGGGGCAGCGAGCAGTACTTC; abundance: -; v_gene: TRBV2; d_gene: TRBD1; j_gene: TRBJ2-7
CDR3aa: CASSLMRASSYNEQFF; CDR3nt: TGTGCCAGCAGCTTAATGAGGGCGAGCTCCTACAATGAGCAGTTCTTC; abundance: few; v_gene: TRBV7-9; d_gene: -; j_gene: TRBJ2-1
CDR3aa: CASSPTLAGVKETQYF; CDR3nt: TGTGCCAGCTCACCTACTCTAGCGGGAGTGAAGGAGACCCAGTACTTC; abundance: once; v_gene: TRBV18; d_gene: TRBD2; j_gene: TRBJ2-5
CDR3aa: CASSLTSGGWTQYF; CDR3nt: TGTGCCAGCAGCCTGACTAGCGGGGGGTGGACCCAGTACTTC; abundance: -; v_gene: TRBV13; d_gene: TRBD2; j_gene: TRBJ2-5
CDR3aa: CATSRGFGTAYEQYF; CDR3nt: TGTGCCACCAGCAGAGGCTTCGGGACAGCTTACGAGCAGTACTTC; abundance: -; v_gene: TRBV15; d_gene: TRBD1; j_gene: TRBJ2-7
CDR3aa: CASSLEHVTDTQYF; CDR3nt: TGCGCCAGCAGCCTTGAACACGTCACAGATACGCAGTATTTT; abundance: -; v_gene: TRBV5-1; d_gene: -; j_gene: TRBJ2-3
CDR3aa: CAISEPGQANTEAFF; CDR3nt: TGTGCCATCAGTGAGCCGGGACAGGCGAACACTGAAGCTTTCTTT; abundance: once; v_gene: TRBV10-3; d_gene: TRBD1; j_gene: TRBJ1-1
CDR3aa: CASRGQNRRNSNQPQHF; CDR3nt: TGTGCCAGCAGAGGCCAGAACCGGCGGAATAGCAATCAGCCCCAGCATTTT; abundance: -; v_gene: TRBV28; d_gene: -; j_gene: TRBJ1-5
CDR3aa: CASRGQGIGSYEQYF; CDR3nt: TGTGCCAGCAGGGGTCAGGGGATCGGATCCTACGAGCAGTACTTC; abundance: -; v_gene: TRBV6-1; d_gene: -; j_gene: TRBJ2-7
CDR3aa: CASSLGELTGGGPEAFF; CDR3nt: TGTGCCAGCAGCTTGGGGGAATTGACAGGGGGCGGCCCTGAAGCTTTCTTT; abundance: -; v_gene: TRBV5-5; d_gene: TRBD1; j_gene: TRBJ1-1
CDR3aa: CASSTHRPGTTSTDTQYF; CDR3nt: TGTGCCAGCAGCACTCATCGGCCCGGGACTACTAGCACAGATACGCAGTATTTT; abundance: once; v_gene: TRBV7-8; d_gene: TRBD2; j_gene: TRBJ2-3
CDR3aa: CASSQRQGPLAKNIQYF; CDR3nt: TGTGCCAGCAGCCAGCGACAGGGGCCTTTAGCCAAAAACATTCAGTACTTC; abundance: -; v_gene: TRBV3-1/TRBV3-2; d_gene: TRBD1; j_gene: TRBJ2-4
CDR3aa: CSVSTGLGYTF; CDR3nt: TGCAGCGTCTCGACAGGGTTGGGCTACACCTTC; abundance: once; v_gene: TRBV29-1; d_gene: TRBD1; j_gene: TRBJ1-2
CDR3aa: CASSLPWASGNTIYF; CDR3nt: TGTGCCAGCAGTCTCCCTTGGGCCTCTGGAAACACCATATATTTT; abundance: -; v_gene: TRBV28; d_gene: -; j_gene: TRBJ1-3
CDR3aa: CATWPGGYNEQFF; CDR3nt: TGTGCCACCTGGCCCGGGGGTTACAATGAGCAGTTCTTC; abundance: once; v_gene: TRBV2; d_gene: -; j_gene: TRBJ2-1
CDR3aa: CAWSVLGGNSPLHF; CDR3nt: TGTGCCTGGAGTGTACTGGGGGGGAATTCACCCCTCCACTTT; abundance: -; v_gene: TRBV30; d_gene: -; j_gene: TRBJ1-6
CDR3aa: CATSRRQGMIYGYTF; CDR3nt: TGTGCCACCAGCAGACGACAGGGGATGATCTATGGCTACACCTTC; abundance: -; v_gene: TRBV15; d_gene: TRBD1; j_gene: TRBJ1-2
CDR3aa: CASSIYTGYGYTF; CDR3nt: TGTGCCAGTAGTATCTATACAGGATATGGCTACACCTTC; abundance: -; v_gene: TRBV19; d_gene: -; j_gene: TRBJ1-2
CDR3aa: CASRQGAIYGYTF; CDR3nt: TGTGCCAGCAGGCAGGGGGCGATATATGGCTACACCTTC; abundance: -; v_gene: TRBV28; d_gene: TRBD1; j_gene: TRBJ1-2
CDR3aa: CASQGLNTQYF; CDR3nt: TGTGCCAGTCAGGGGTTGAATACGCAGTATTTT; abundance: -; v_gene: TRBV6-5; d_gene: -; j_gene: TRBJ2-3
CDR3aa: CASTRGGYSNQPQHF; CDR3nt: TGTGCCAGTACCCGGGGAGGGTATAGCAATCAGCCCCAGCATTTT; abundance: -; v_gene: TRBV19; d_gene: -; j_gene: TRBJ1-5
CDR3aa: CASSIDGTGLNTEAFF; CDR3nt: TGTGCCAGTAGTATAGATGGGACAGGACTGAACACTGAAGCTTTCTTT; abundance: few; v_gene: TRBV19; d_gene: TRBD1; j_gene: TRBJ1-1
CDR3aa: CASSQGALSNQPQHF; CDR3nt: TGTGCCAGCAGCCAGGGGGCACTAAGCAATCAGCCCCAGCATTTT; abundance: -; v_gene: TRBV3-1/TRBV3-2; d_gene: -; j_gene: TRBJ1-5
CDR3aa: CASSLSSGVEETQYF; CDR3nt: TGTGCCAGCAGCTTGTCATCAGGGGTGGAAGAGACCCAGTACTTC; abundance: -; v_gene: TRBV5-5; d_gene: -; j_gene: TRBJ2-5
CDR3aa: CASSHPWSMNTEAFF; CDR3nt: TGTGCCAGCAGCCACCCGTGGAGCATGAACACTGAAGCTTTCTTT; abundance: -; v_gene: TRBV7-9; d_gene: -; j_gene: TRBJ1-1
CDR3aa: CASSYRRDEGGYTF; CDR3nt: TGTGCCAGCAGTTATCGGAGGGACGAGGGTGGCTACACCTTC; abundance: -; v_gene: TRBV6-6; d_gene: -; j_gene: TRBJ1-2
CDR3aa: CASSAGTGRWYEQYF; CDR3nt: TGTGCCAGCAGCGCAGGGACAGGGAGATGGTACGAGCAGTACTTC; abundance: -; v_gene: TRBV7-2; d_gene: TRBD1; j_gene: TRBJ2-7
CDR3aa: CASSLGGTGYGYTF; CDR3nt: TGTGCCAGCAGCTTAGGCGGGACAGGGTATGGCTACACCTTC; abundance: -; v_gene: TRBV7-3; d_gene: TRBD1; j_gene: TRBJ1-2
CDR3aa: CASSLHREPEAFF; CDR3nt: TGTGCCAGTAGTCTCCATAGGGAGCCTGAAGCTTTCTTT; abundance: -; v_gene: TRBV19; d_gene: -; j_gene: TRBJ1-1
CDR3aa: CASTRERLAGGETQYF; CDR3nt: TGTGCCAGCACTCGAGAGCGCCTAGCGGGCGGAGAGACCCAGTACTTC; abundance: -; v_gene: TRBV6-6; d_gene: TRBD2; j_gene: TRBJ2-5
CDR3aa: CASSQDRKGGLAETQYF; CDR3nt: TGTGCCAGCAGCCAAGATCGGAAAGGGGGCTTGGCAGAGACCCAGTACTTC; abundance: -; v_gene: TRBV3-1/TRBV3-2; d_gene: TRBD1; j_gene: TRBJ2-5
CDR3aa: CSVRNSETIYF; CDR3nt: TGCAGCGTTAGGAACTCGGAGACCATATATTTT; abundance: -; v_gene: TRBV29-1; d_gene: -; j_gene: TRBJ1-3
CDR3aa: CSAKGENTIYF; CDR3nt: TGCAGTGCTAAGGGGGAGAACACCATATATTTT; abundance: -; v_gene: TRBV20-1; d_gene: -; j_gene: TRBJ1-3
CDR3aa: CASSGSRGRRTNEKLFF; CDR3nt: TGTGCCAGCAGTGGAAGCAGGGGGAGAAGAACTAATGAAAAACTGTTTTTT; abundance: -; v_gene: TRBV6-1; d_gene: TRBD1; j_gene: TRBJ1-4
CDR3aa: CASSVVAEETQYF; CDR3nt: TGTGCCAGCAGCGTAGTTGCGGAGGAGACCCAGTACTTC; abundance: -; v_gene: TRBV9; d_gene: -; j_gene: TRBJ2-5
CDR3aa: CASSVAPGQANTGELFF; CDR3nt: TGTGCCAGCAGCGTAGCACCGGGACAAGCGAACACCGGGGAGCTGTTTTTT; abundance: -; v_gene: TRBV11-3; d_gene: -; j_gene: TRBJ2-2
CDR3aa: CSARWGNEQYF; CDR3nt: TGCAGTGCTAGATGGGGCAACGAGCAGTACTTC; abundance: -; v_gene: TRBV20-1; d_gene: -; j_gene: TRBJ2-7
CDR3aa: CASSLAGARRETQYF; CDR3nt: TGCGCCAGCAGCCTAGCGGGAGCTAGGAGGGAGACCCAGTACTTC; abundance: -; v_gene: TRBV5-1; d_gene: TRBD2; j_gene: TRBJ2-5
CDR3aa: CASTQTGLGPLHF; CDR3nt: TGTGCCAGTACCCAGACAGGTTTAGGACCCCTCCACTTT; abundance: -; v_gene: TRBV19; d_gene: -; j_gene: TRBJ1-6
CDR3aa: CATSTRTENTGELFF; CDR3nt: TGTGCCACCAGCACTCGGACAGAGAACACCGGGGAGCTGTTTTTT; abundance: -; v_gene: TRBV15; d_gene: -; j_gene: TRBJ2-2
CDR3aa: CASSLSLGSGSYNEQFF; CDR3nt: TGTGCCAGCAGTTTATCTTTAGGCAGCGGGAGTTACAATGAGCAGTTCTTC; abundance: -; v_gene: TRBV28; d_gene: TRBD2; j_gene: TRBJ2-1
CDR3aa: CASSPRGASTDTQYF; CDR3nt: TGTGCCAGCTCACCACGGGGAGCTAGCACAGATACGCAGTATTTT; abundance: -; v_gene: TRBV18; d_gene: -; j_gene: TRBJ2-3
CDR3aa: CASSSAPDREQAFF; CDR3nt: TGTGCCAGCAGCTCCGCTCCCGACAGGGAGCAAGCTTTCTTT; abundance: -; v_gene: TRBV7-3; d_gene: TRBD1; j_gene: TRBJ1-1
CDR3aa: CASSPRQIQYNSPLHF; CDR3nt: TGTGCCAGCAGCCCCAGACAGATACAATATAATTCACCCCTCCACTTT; abundance: -; v_gene: TRBV11-2; d_gene: -; j_gene: TRBJ1-6
CDR3aa: CASSSPVTGELFF; CDR3nt: TGTGCCAGCAGCTCCCCAGTAACCGGGGAGCTGTTTTTT; abundance: -; v_gene: TRBV7-2; d_gene: -; j_gene: TRBJ2-2
CDR3aa: CASTLAGGAGGELFF; CDR3nt: TGTGCCAGCACCCTAGCGGGAGGGGCGGGCGGTGAGCTGTTTTTT; abundance: few; v_gene: TRBV2; d_gene: TRBD2; j_gene: TRBJ2-2
CDR3aa: CASSWGEETQYF; CDR3nt: TGTGCCAGCAGTTGGGGGGAAGAGACCCAGTACTTC; abundance: -; v_gene: TRBV2; d_gene: -; j_gene: TRBJ2-5
CDR3aa: CASTRTRGDTQYF; CDR3nt: TGTGCCAGCACCCGGACTCGAGGGGATACGCAGTATTTT; abundance: -; v_gene: TRBV2; d_gene: -; j_gene: TRBJ2-3
CDR3aa: CASSFGQGPYEQYF; CDR3nt: TGCGCCAGCAGCTTCGGACAGGGTCCCTACGAGCAGTACTTC; abundance: -; v_gene: TRBV5-1; d_gene: TRBD1; j_gene: TRBJ2-7